One sample yielded the 3 T cell receptor beta chains listed below, sequenced in a study of blood T cells in healthy people across ages. A second about 7 to 12 cycle PCR used barcoded and J-beta primers. One entry per CDR3 protein results from TCRdb running MiXCR on the 5' RACE reads. The sample carries roughly 680,000 distinct CDR3 sequences, about 50% recorded once. Specimen: blood. These receptor sequences come from a woman older than 75 in good health.

Of note for this clonotype: The junction departs from the called germline gene at one end, perhaps through a read error. This sequence joins TRBV12-3 or TRBV12-4 and TRBJ2-3; D is uncertain. The CDR3 is 16 amino acids. The CDR3 spells CASSFWSRGYTDMQYF. The CDR3 region has the DNA TGTGCCAGCAGTTTCTGGTCCAGAGGCTACACAGATATGCAGTATTTT.

A remark on this clonotype: A much larger clone is a single base away; this may be a read error. The chain uses TRBV7-2 and TRBJ2-1; TRBD2 agrees at 9 bases. Germline V gene lookup returns CDR1 SGHTA and CDR2 FQGNSA. The length of the CDR3 is 14 residues. The CDR3 sequence is CVSSPTSGWNEQFF. For the CDR3, the DNA is TGTGTCAGCAGCCCCACTAGCGGGTGGAATGAGCAGTTCTTC.

This clonotype has a handful of counts. The rearrangement links TRBV3-1 to TRBJ2-3, with D perhaps TRBD1 (6 bases). V was cut by 4 bases and J by 9 bases, with 14 bases left in between. The CDR3 has 13 amino acids. Per germline, CDR1 LGHDT and CDR2 YNNKEL (reference sequence). The CDR3 DNA sequence: TGTGCCAGCAGCCCAGACAGGCCCCGGACGCAGTATTTT. It encodes CASSPDRPRTQYF.